The 32 T cell receptor beta chains below were found in one sample sequenced in a study of blood T cells in healthy people across ages. The second PCR ran about 6 to 11 cycles with a sample-barcoded 5' primer and J-beta primers. TCRdb reprocessed the 5' RACE reads via MiXCR and lists one record per CDR3 protein. The repertoire includes about 1.8 million distinct CDR3 sequences, 49% of them detected once, and less than 2.5% sits in the top ten. The specimen sequenced was blood. The source is a woman aged 40 to 49 in good health.

CDR3: CASSLGRAGTGLDEQYF. The CDR3 DNA follows: TGTGCCAGCAGTTTAGGCAGGGCCGGGACAGGGCTCGACGAGCAGTACTTC. The V call is TRBV27, the J call TRBJ2-7, with 9 bases aligning to TRBD1. Unmatched junction bases numbered 13, after V lost 2 bases and J lost 5 bases. CDR1 is MNHEY, CDR2 SMNVEV, per germline (reference sequence). The CDR3 spans 17 residues.

The chain is built from TRBV2 and TRBJ1-2; the D gene is possibly TRBD1 (6 bases). The CDR3 is 15 residues long. Germline loops: CDR1 SNHLY, CDR2 FYNNEI. The V gene lost 7 bases and the J gene lost 2 bases, with 17 bases spanning the gap. In DNA form, the CDR3 reads TGTGCCAGCAAAGATCCTGGACAGACAAACTATGGCTACACCTTC. This gives the protein CASKDPGQTNYGYTF.

This clonotype has just a few counts. The V and J genes are TRBV4-3 and TRBJ2-4; D is possibly TRBD1 (6 bases). Looked up from germline, CDR1 is LGHNA and CDR2 is YSLEER. Trimming cost V 1 base and J 3 bases, with 16 bases left between them. The CDR3 spans 17 residues. The CDR3 DNA reads TGCGCCAGCAGCCAAGGTCCCAGGGGAGACGGCAAAAACATTCAGTACTTC. Protein sequence: CASSQGPRGDGKNIQYF.

This chain links TRBV20-1 with TRBJ2-3, with no clear D. Between the trimmed V and J ends, which lost 6 bases and 3 bases, there was a span of 16 bases. The CDR3 length is 14 residues. Germline V gene data show CDR1 as DFQATT and CDR2 as SNEGSKA (reference sequence). Here the CDR3 DNA reads TGCAGTGCAACCGACACCGGCTTGACAGATACGCAGTATTTT. This gives the protein CSATDTGLTDTQYF.

The chain couples TRBV20-1 to TRBJ2-3; 9 bases are shared with TRBD1. The trim removed 4 bases at V and 4 bases at J, leaving 9 bases unmatched. There are 15 residues in the CDR3. CDR1 and CDR2 from the germline V gene are DFQATT and SNEGSKA (reference sequence). CDR3 coding DNA: TGCAGTGCTAACATGGCACAGGGGGCCCCAGATACGCAGTATTTT. Amino acid sequence: CSANMAQGAPDTQYF.

This clonotype was found a few times. The V gene is TRBV9, the J gene TRBJ1-2; the D gene is possibly TRBD1 (6 bases). This CDR3 comprises 15 residues. Germline CDR1 SGDLS, CDR2 YYNGEE. V shed 4 bases and J shed 8 bases, with 21 bases lying between them. CDR3 region: CASSPQGGTSWGYTF. The CDR3 bases are TGTGCCAGCAGCCCCCAAGGGGGTACTAGCTGGGGCTACACCTTC. The whole variable domain, filled in from reference TRBV9 and TRBJ1-2, reads DSGVTQTPKHLITATGQRVTLRCSPRSGDLSVYWYQQSLDQGLQFLIQYYNGEERAKGNILERFSAQQFPDLHSELNLSSLELGDSALYFCASSPQGGTSWGYTFGSGTRLTVV.

This clonotype was seen only a few times. Possible read error: a much larger clone is one base away. The chain has TRBV27 and TRBJ2-5; D uncertain. The CDR3 runs 13 residues. V was pared by 5 bases and J by 3 bases, with 10 bases between. Germline V gene lookup returns CDR1 MNHEY and CDR2 SMNVEV (reference sequence). This CDR3 is CASSVAPEETQYF. In nucleotides, the CDR3 is TGTGCCAGCAGTGTCGCGCCCGAAGAGACCCAGTACTTC.

On this clonotype itself: A much more abundant neighbour one base away suggests this may be a read error. The rearrangement joins TRBV7-2 to TRBJ2-5; 10 bases are shared with TRBD2. Germline-derived CDR1 and CDR2 are SGHTA and FQGNSA. This CDR3 has 15 amino acids. This CDR3 reads CARRRSGGWEETQYF. CDR3 nucleotides: TGTGCCCGCAGACGTAGCGGGGGGTGGGAAGAGACCCAGTACTTC. Full variable domain (missing parts from reference TRBV7-2 and TRBJ2-5): GAGVSQSPSNKVTEKGKDVELRCDPISGHTALYWYRQSLGQGLEFLIYFQGNSAPDKSGLPSDRFSAERTGGSVSTLTIQRTQQEDSAVYLCARRRSGGWEETQYFGPGTRLLVL.

The chain couples TRBV20-1 to TRBJ2-6; D call uncertain. This CDR3 spans 16 amino acids. V was shortened by 0 bases and J by 0 bases, with 9 bases between the two germline ends. Germline values: CDR1 DFQATT, CDR2 SNEGSKA (reference sequence). CDR3 sequence: CSARDVRPSGANVLTF. The CDR3 nucleotides read TGCAGTGCTAGAGATGTGCGGCCCTCTGGGGCCAACGTCCTGACTTTC.

This sequence joins TRBV20-1 and TRBJ2-7, with D hard to call. Per the germline V gene, CDR1 is DFQATT and CDR2 is SNEGSKA (reference sequence). The CDR3 sequence is 13 residues long. The V gene lost 3 bases and the J gene lost 6 bases, with 15 bases spanning the gap. This chain's CDR3 is CSASVTQLREQYF. CDR3 nucleotide sequence: TGCAGTGCTAGCGTTACCCAATTACGCGAGCAGTACTTC.

The chain combines TRBV7-2 with TRBJ2-1; 7 bases are shared with TRBD1. The germline V gene has CDR1 SGHTA and CDR2 FQGNSA. This CDR3 has 13 residues. V lost 4 bases to trimming and J lost 15 bases; unmatched junction nucleotides: 12. The CDR3 here is CASSSDLRTGLFF. DNA of the CDR3: TGTGCCAGCAGCTCAGATTTGCGGACAGGCCTGTTCTTC.

This chain joins TRBV7-9 and TRBJ2-5, with D perhaps matching TRBD1 (6 bases). Germline values: CDR1 SEHNR, CDR2 FQNEAQ (reference sequence). The CDR3 extends over 15 amino acids. V lost 5 bases, J lost 2 bases, and 15 bases lay in between. CDR3 region: CASSLWPDRQETQYF. As DNA, the CDR3 is TGTGCCAGCAGCCTATGGCCCGACAGGCAAGAGACCCAGTACTTC.

The V and J genes are TRBV28 and TRBJ1-2; a weak D match, TRBD1 (6 bases). There are 14 residues in the CDR3. V dropped 1 base and J dropped 7 bases, with 13 bases sitting between them. CDR1 MDHEN and CDR2 SYDVKM come from the germline V gene. The CDR3 sequence is CASSLYQGISGYTF. The CDR3 coding sequence is TGTGCCAGCAGTTTATACCAGGGGATATCTGGCTACACCTTC.

There are a few counts of this clonotype. V gene TRBV28 combines with J gene TRBJ1-6; no definite D call. CDR1 is MDHEN, CDR2 SYDVKM, per germline. Trimming shortened V by 2 bases and J by 3 bases, and 14 bases separated the two germline ends. The length of the CDR3 is 17 residues. The chain's CDR3 is CASSLPPGGIYNSPLHF. Written as DNA, the CDR3 is TGTGCCAGCAGTTTACCTCCCGGAGGTATCTATAATTCACCCCTCCACTTT.

The table lists this clonotype with a few counts. The chain links TRBV2 to TRBJ2-5; D may be TRBD2 (6 bases). The CDR3 is 14 amino acids. The V end was cut by 8 bases, the J end by 2 bases, with 15 bases between. Germline loops: CDR1 SNHLY, CDR2 FYNNEI. CDR3 DNA sequence: TGTGCCAGCCGGGGGTCGACAGTACAAGAGACCCAGTACTTC. Residues: CASRGSTVQETQYF.

The rearrangement uses TRBV13 and TRBJ2-7; no clear D. The germline gives CDR1 PRHDT, CDR2 FYEKMQ (reference sequence). The CDR3 is 15 residues long. The germline V and J ends were trimmed by 2 bases and 2 bases, with 13 bases remaining between them. The CDR3 DNA follows: TGTGCCAGCAGCTTAAAGTCAGGTCTTCCCTACGAGCAGTACTTC. It yields the protein CASSLKSGLPYEQYF.

This clonotype appeared a few times. The rearrangement joins TRBV5-1 to TRBJ2-3, with a possible D match to TRBD1 (5 bases). The CDR3 runs to 15 residues. Germline CDR1 reads SGHRS; CDR2 reads YFSETQ. Between the trimmed V and J ends, which lost 4 bases and 2 bases, there was a span of 14 bases. The CDR3 nucleotides are TGCGCCAGCAGCCCGCAACAGGCATACACAGATACGCAGTATTTT. Its protein is CASSPQQAYTDTQYF.

This clonotype has a handful of counts. The rearrangement uses TRBV28 and TRBJ2-4; D is tentatively TRBD1 or TRBD2 (5 bases each). The CDR3 extends over 19 amino acids. Trimming left V 6 bases short and J 0 bases short, with 24 bases between. CDR1 is MDHEN and CDR2 is SYDVKM in the germline V gene. This CDR3 reads CASSGDPTADLLAKNIQYF. In DNA, the CDR3 is TGTGCCAGCAGCGGGGACCCGACAGCCGATCTACTAGCCAAAAACATTCAGTACTTC.

This clonotype appeared a few times. J is TRBJ2-7 and V is TRBV6-2 or TRBV6-3; 11 positions agree with TRBD2. CDR1 and CDR2 from the germline V gene are MNHEY and SVGEGT. This CDR3 is 16 amino acids long. V dropped 0 bases and J dropped 3; count of bases not matched to a gene: 4. The CDR3 loop reads CASSYSRLAGFYEQYF. The CDR3 nucleotides read TGTGCCAGCAGTTACTCGAGACTAGCGGGGTTCTACGAGCAGTACTTC.

The chain uses TRBV20-1 and TRBJ1-6, with 8 bases aligning to TRBD1. Per germline, CDR1 DFQATT and CDR2 SNEGSKA (reference sequence). The trim removed 0 bases at V and 4 bases at J, leaving 8 bases unmatched. This CDR3 region has 17 residues. The CDR3 DNA reads as TGCAGTGCTAGAGATCCGGGACAGGCGAATTATAATTCACCCCTCCACTTT. This gives the protein CSARDPGQANYNSPLHF.

The chain employs TRBV14 and TRBJ2-1, with 8 bases lining up with TRBD1. This CDR3 is built from 14 residues. Trimming at V came to 6 bases and at J to 5 bases, leaving 6 bases not matched to a gene. Germline-derived CDR1 and CDR2 are SGHDN and FVKESK. The CDR3 bases are TGTGCCAGCAGGGACGGGACAGGCGACAATGAGCAGTTCTTC. Amino acids: CASRDGTGDNEQFF.

Points on this clonotype: At one of its ends the junction is not consistent with the germline gene, which may arise from a read error. The J gene is TRBJ2-5, the V gene TRBV7-2; TRBD1 might be the D (6 bases). Germline V gene data show CDR1 as SGHTA and CDR2 as FQGNSA. CDR3 length: 14 residues. This CDR3 reads CVSSWRAGEETQYF. As DNA, the CDR3 is TGTGTCAGCAGCTGGCGGGCAGGGGAAGAGACCCAGTACTTC. The full variable domain, in which reference TRBV7-2 and TRBJ2-5 provide the parts outside the CDR3, is GAGVSQSPSNKVTEKGKDVELRCDPISGHTALYWYRQSLGQGLEFLIYFQGNSAPDKSGLPSDRFSAERTGGSVSTLTIQRTQQEDSAVYLCVSSWRAGEETQYFGPGTRLLVL.

This clonotype turned up a few times. V is TRBV7-2 and J is TRBJ2-3; D possibly corresponds to TRBD1 (5 bases). This CDR3 is built from 15 residues. The ends were cut back, 2 bases at V and 3 bases at J, with 12 bases in the middle. Germline values: CDR1 SGHTA, CDR2 FQGNSA. The CDR3 DNA is TGTGCCAGCAGCTTATCCAGGGAAAGGACAGATACGCAGTATTTT. Amino acids: CASSLSRERTDTQYF. Combining the CDR3 with reference TRBV7-2 and TRBJ2-3 gives the whole variable domain GAGVSQSPSNKVTEKGKDVELRCDPISGHTALYWYRQSLGQGLEFLIYFQGNSAPDKSGLPSDRFSAERTGGSVSTLTIQRTQQEDSAVYLCASSLSRERTDTQYFGPGTRLTVL.

This chain connects TRBV10-2 to TRBJ2-4, with a tentative D call TRBD1 (5 bases). Matching the DNA end better, TRBJ2-7 makes the J call doubtful. Germline CDR1 reads WSHSY; CDR2 reads SAAADI. The length of the CDR3 is 14 residues. The CDR3: CASNEGWGDYEQYF. In DNA form, the CDR3 reads TGCGCCAGCAATGAAGGATGGGGCGACTACGAGCAGTACTTC.

The V call is TRBV29-1, the J call TRBJ1-2, with D tentatively TRBD1 (6 bases). Germline values: CDR1 SQVTM, CDR2 ANQGSEA. This CDR3 contains 13 residues. V gave up 5 bases and J gave up 0 bases, with 10 bases separating them. CDR3 nucleotide sequence: TGCAGCGTTCCCCAGGGGCCTAACTATGGCTACACCTTC. Protein sequence: CSVPQGPNYGYTF.

This clonotype was counted between two and nine times. V is TRBV20-1 and J is TRBJ1-2; unclear D gene. Trimming took 5 bases from V and 4 from J, leaving 5 bases between them. Per germline, CDR1 DFQATT and CDR2 SNEGSKA (reference sequence). The CDR3 has 10 amino acids. Written as DNA, the CDR3 is TGCAGTGCTTTGACCTATGGCTACACCTTC. Amino acids: CSALTYGYTF.

The chain combines TRBV29-1 with TRBJ2-3; no definite D call. The CDR3 extends over 14 amino acids. V lost 3 bases, J lost 2 bases, and 12 bases lay in between. CDR1 SQVTM and CDR2 ANQGSEA come from the germline V gene. The CDR3 DNA is TGCAGCGTTGATAGGGATCGGAACACAGATACGCAGTATTTT. Translation: CSVDRDRNTDTQYF.

The V gene is TRBV6-5, the J gene TRBJ2-4, with D possibly matching TRBD2 (5 bases). Trimming removed 0 bases at V and 2 bases at J, with 8 bases between. Germline V gene sequence: CDR1 MNHEY, CDR2 SVGAGI. This CDR3 contains 15 residues. The CDR3 DNA is TGTGCCAGCAGTTACTCAGCGGAATCCAAAAACATTCAGTACTTC. Its protein is CASSYSAESKNIQYF.

V gene TRBV25-1 combines with J gene TRBJ1-3, with D unclear. The CDR3 extends over 16 amino acids. Trimming took off 3 bases at V and 0 bases at J, with 12 bases between the two ends. Germline V CDR1 and CDR2: MGHDK, SYGVNS. The CDR3 sequence: CASSDERSFSGNTIYF. The CDR3 nucleotides read TGTGCCAGCAGTGACGAACGGAGCTTCTCTGGAAACACCATATATTTT.

With regard to this clonotype: This could be a read error, since a much larger clone is one nucleotide away. The genes are TRBV20-1 and TRBJ2-5; possibly TRBD1 for D (7 bases). V gave up 4 bases and J gave up 0 bases, with 24 bases separating them. Per the germline V gene, CDR1 is DFQATT and CDR2 is SNEGSKA (reference sequence). This CDR3 spans 18 amino acids. The CDR3 region is CSAMGYAGGSLNQETQYF. DNA of the CDR3: TGCAGTGCTATGGGGTATGCAGGGGGGAGCCTGAACCAAGAGACCCAGTACTTC.

This clonotype was observed a few times. The V call is TRBV4-3, the J call TRBJ2-1; D unclear. From germline, CDR1 is LGHNA and CDR2 YSLEER. CDR3 length equals 20 residues. V lost 0 bases and J lost 0, with 21 bases in between. The CDR3 loop reads CASSQDVAAKVSSSYNEQFF. In DNA form, the CDR3 reads TGCGCCAGCAGCCAAGATGTGGCAGCGAAGGTATCGAGCTCCTACAATGAGCAGTTCTTC.

This clonotype has a handful of counts. The chain carries TRBV7-9 and TRBJ2-7, with D unresolved. This CDR3 contains 15 residues. The germline V and J ends were trimmed by 3 bases and 2 bases, with 14 bases remaining between them. Germline lookup yields CDR1 SEHNR and CDR2 FQNEAQ (reference sequence). The CDR3 bases are TGTGCCAGCAGCTTGTTATCGGACCTCGCCTACGAGCAGTACTTC. Its protein is CASSLLSDLAYEQYF.